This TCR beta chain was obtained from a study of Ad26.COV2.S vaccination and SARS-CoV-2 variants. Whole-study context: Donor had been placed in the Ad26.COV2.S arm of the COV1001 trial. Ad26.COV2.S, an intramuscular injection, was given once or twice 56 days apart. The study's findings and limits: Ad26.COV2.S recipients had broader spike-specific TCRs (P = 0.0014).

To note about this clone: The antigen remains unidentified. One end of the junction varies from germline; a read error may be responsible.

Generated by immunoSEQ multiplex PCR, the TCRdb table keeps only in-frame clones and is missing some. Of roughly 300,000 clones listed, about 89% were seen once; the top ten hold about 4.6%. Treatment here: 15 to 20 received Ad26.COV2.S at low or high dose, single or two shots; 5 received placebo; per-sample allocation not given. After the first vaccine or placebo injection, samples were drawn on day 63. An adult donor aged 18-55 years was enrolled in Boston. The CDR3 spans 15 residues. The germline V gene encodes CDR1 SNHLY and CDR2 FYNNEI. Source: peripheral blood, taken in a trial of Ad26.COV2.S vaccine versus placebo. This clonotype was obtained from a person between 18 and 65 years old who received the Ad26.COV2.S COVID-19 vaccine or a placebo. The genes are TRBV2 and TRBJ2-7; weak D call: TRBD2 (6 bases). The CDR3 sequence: CASREGGAYWYEQYF. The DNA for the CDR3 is TGTGCCAGCAGGGAAGGAGGGGCTTATTGGTACGAGCAGTACTTC.